The 23 T cell receptor beta chains presented below share a single source sample, sequenced in a study of T cells after yellow fever vaccination (dated by TCRdb to the late 2010s). According to the study, the label for this sample's treatment or condition signals: live attenuated yellow fever vaccine strain. Receptor amplification or capture employed 5' RACE. The instrument was an Illumina HiSeq 2500. The raw public data were reprocessed by TCRdb itself: fastp quality trimming at Q25, MiXCR clonotype calling, in-frame beta chains only. Merged by CDR3 protein, the rows form single entries marked with the most common genes and DNA. The sample includes approximately 610,000 distinct CDR3 sequences, with about a sixth observed a single time. The top ten constitute roughly 17% of the sample. The source was PBMCs, collected 5 to 6 days after the first yellow fever vaccination. The receptors stem from a man between 18 and 35 years old who received the YFV17D yellow fever vaccine.

The sample holds a few counts of this clonotype. The chain joins TRBV7-2 to TRBJ2-7, with D possibly matching TRBD2 (7 bases). Germline V gene sequence: CDR1 SGHTA, CDR2 FQGNSA. Trimming cost V 1 base and J 2 bases, with 12 bases left between them. The CDR3 runs 15 residues. CDR3 coding DNA: TGTGCCAGCAGCTTAGATCCGGGGGGCCCCTACGAGCAGTACGTC. This codes for CASSLDPGGPYEQYV.

V and J are TRBV4-3 and TRBJ2-5, with 10 nucleotides matching TRBD1. The CDR3 length is 14 residues. V shed 3 bases, J shed 4 bases, and the junction held 2 bases outside the gene matches. Germline CDR1 is LGHNA and CDR2 is YSLEER. CDR3: CASSQTGGLETQYF. DNA of the CDR3: TGCGCCAGCAGCCAGACAGGGGGCTTAGAGACCCAGTACTTC.

In its sample, this clonotype was seen a few times. The V gene is TRBV7-2, the J gene TRBJ1-1; unclear D gene. CDR3 length: 15 residues. Trimming took 1 base from V and 2 from J, leaving 11 bases between them. Germline V gene lookup returns CDR1 SGHTA and CDR2 FQGNSA. The CDR3 nucleotides read TGTGCCAGCAGCTTAGATGCTGGATTAAACACTGAAGCTTTCTTT. Amino acids: CASSLDAGLNTEAFF.

The genes are TRBV18 and TRBJ2-3; D call uncertain. This CDR3 has 15 residues. Trimming cost V 0 bases and J 0 bases, with 7 bases left between them. Germline assignment: CDR1 KGHSH and CDR2 LQKENI. This CDR3 is CASSPPSLSTDTQYF. Here the CDR3 DNA reads TGTGCCAGCTCACCACCGAGCCTTAGCACAGATACGCAGTATTTT. Full variable domain (rest looked up from reference TRBV18 and TRBJ2-3): NAGVMQNPRHLVRRRGQEARLRCSPMKGHSHVYWYRQLPEEGLKFMVYLQKENIIDESGMPKERFSAEFPKEGPSILRIQQVVRGDSAAYFCASSPPSLSTDTQYFGPGTRLTVL.

The chain is built from TRBV15 and TRBJ1-3, with D perhaps TRBD1 (6 bases). The V gene's germline CDR1 is LNHNV and CDR2 YYDKDF (reference sequence). V was trimmed by 7 bases and J by 4 bases, leaving 23 bases between them. CDR3 length: 17 amino acids. The CDR3 spells CATTSGPPGAQGNTIYF. DNA for the CDR3: TGTGCCACCACTTCCGGACCTCCGGGGGCGCAAGGAAACACCATATATTTT.

The J gene is TRBJ2-5, the V gene TRBV6-5; D gene unclear. Germline loops: CDR1 MNHEY, CDR2 SVGAGI. CDR3 length: 15 residues. The V and J ends lost 0 bases and 0 bases respectively, with 8 bases between them. CDR3 in amino acids: CASSYSSQNQETQYF. CDR3 sequence (DNA): TGTGCCAGCAGTTACTCGTCGCAAAACCAAGAGACCCAGTACTTC.

This clonotype turned up a few times. In DNA, the CDR3 is TGCAGTGCTTTGCTAGCGGGGGGACCCACAGATACGCAGTATTTT. Translated, it gives CSALLAGGPTDTQYF. The chain has TRBV20-1 and TRBJ2-3, with 11 bases lining up with TRBD2. The germline gives CDR1 DFQATT, CDR2 SNEGSKA (reference sequence). This CDR3 is 15 amino acids long. V lost 5 bases, J lost 2 bases, and 6 bases stayed unmatched.

There are many counts of this clonotype. The J gene is TRBJ2-3, the V gene TRBV28; the D is unclear. The germline gives CDR1 MDHEN, CDR2 SYDVKM. The V end lost 6 bases, the J end lost 2 bases, and 15 bases lay between the germline ends. This CDR3 spans 15 amino acids. The CDR3 protein is CASSRSTGATDTQYF. CDR3 DNA: TGTGCCAGCAGCCGAAGTACGGGCGCCACAGATACGCAGTATTTT.

As regards this clonotype: An end of the junction does not agree with germline; a read error may underlie this. This chain joins TRBV9 and TRBJ2-7, with TRBD1 identical over 7 bases. This CDR3 spans 16 amino acids. CDR1 is SGDLS and CDR2 is YYNGEE in the germline V gene. The CDR3, as DNA: TGTGCCAGCAGCCGTACACCTAACCGGGACAGCTACGAGCTGTACTTC. This sequence encodes CASSRTPNRDSYELYF.

This chain uses TRBV7-9 with TRBJ2-3, with D maybe TRBD1 (6 bases). With 6 bases removed from V and 0 bases from J, the gap between germline ends came to 13 bases. CDR1 is SEHNR and CDR2 is FQNEAQ in the germline V gene (reference sequence). The CDR3 consists of 15 residues. DNA of the CDR3: TGTGCCAGCAGGACGCCCAGGGGAAGCACAGATACGCAGTATTTT. Protein: CASRTPRGSTDTQYF.

This clonotype was observed a handful of times. The V and J genes are TRBV25-1 and TRBJ2-3; D may be TRBD1 (5 bases). The CDR3 length is 13 residues. The V and J ends lost 5 bases and 5 bases respectively, with 11 bases between them. Germline V gene sequence: CDR1 MGHDK, CDR2 SYGVNS. The CDR3 DNA reads TGTGCCAGCAGTCACGGCGACAGAGATACGCAGTATTTT. This codes for CASSHGDRDTQYF.

This clonotype was recorded a few times. At one boundary the junction diverges from the germline segment, which might be a read error. The rearrangement joins TRBV5-4 to TRBJ2-7, with a weak D call TRBD1 (5 bases). Germline values: CDR1 SGHNT, CDR2 YYREEE (reference sequence). The CDR3 totals 14 residues. The CDR3 nucleotides are TGTGCCAGCACCTTGGCAGGGAACCACTACGAGCAGTACTTC. This gives the protein CASTLAGNHYEQYF. Full variable domain (rest looked up from reference TRBV5-4 and TRBJ2-7): ETGVTQSPTHLIKTRGQQVTLRCSSQSGHNTVSWYQQALGQGPQFIFQYYREEENGRGNFPPRFSGLQFPNYSSELNVNALELDDSALYLCASTLAGNHYEQYFGPGTRLTVT.

The chain combines TRBV19 with TRBJ1-2; D unresolved. The CDR3 totals 13 residues. CDR1 is LNHDA, CDR2 SQIVND, per germline (reference sequence). V was cut by 4 bases and J by 5 bases, with 11 bases left in between. The CDR3 DNA follows: TGTGCCAGTAGTAACTGGGATCCGTATGGCTACACCTTC. As protein: CASSNWDPYGYTF. Together with reference TRBV19 and TRBJ1-2, the CDR3 gives the full variable domain: DGGITQSPKYLFRKEGQNVTLSCEQNLNHDAMYWYRQDPGQGLRLIYYSQIVNDFQKGDIAEGYSVSREKKESFPLTVTSAQKNPTAFYLCASSNWDPYGYTFGSGTRLTVV.

This chain uses TRBV6-1 with TRBJ2-7; D is perhaps TRBD1 or TRBD2 (5 bases each). V lost 6 bases, J lost 7 bases, and 19 bases lay in between. The CDR3 spans 14 residues. Germline V lookup: CDR1 MNHNS, CDR2 SASEGT. CDR3 sequence reads: CASSRDGPGPEQYV. The CDR3 DNA sequence: TGTGCCAGCAGCCGGGACGGACCGGGCCCTGAGCAGTACGTC.

The chain couples TRBV6-1 to TRBJ2-1; 13 bases fit TRBD2. The V and J ends lost 7 bases and 10 bases, in that order; junction bases with no gene match: 10. Germline loops: CDR1 MNHNS, CDR2 SASEGT. This CDR3 region has 15 residues. The CDR3: CASIQTSGGAREQFF. The DNA of the CDR3 is TGTGCCAGCATTCAAACTAGCGGGGGGGCTCGGGAGCAGTTCTTC.

The rearrangement joins TRBV4-1 to TRBJ1-4; the match to TRBD1 covers 8 bases. The CDR3 loop spans 16 amino acids. V trimming: 2 bases; J trimming: 2 bases; junction bases outside the gene matches: 4. Germline CDR1 MGHRA, CDR2 YSYEKL. The CDR3 sequence: CASSQPDRGTNEKLFF. The CDR3 bases are TGCGCCAGCAGCCAACCCGACAGGGGCACTAATGAAAAACTGTTTTTT.

This clonotype has just a few counts. The CDR3 spells CASSFDPEQFF. The CDR3 region has the DNA TGTGCCAGCAGCTTCGATCCTGAGCAGTTCTTC. The J gene is TRBJ2-1, the V gene TRBV7-9; no clear D. Germline V gene lookup returns CDR1 SEHNR and CDR2 FQNEAQ (reference sequence). Trimming cost V 3 bases and J 9 bases, with 6 bases left between them. The CDR3 totals 11 residues.

This chain's CDR3 is CASSLGTGVRGTEAFF. CDR3 nucleotide sequence: TGTGCCAGCAGCTTAGGGACAGGGGTTCGTGGCACTGAAGCTTTCTTT. V and J are TRBV7-9 and TRBJ1-1; 9 positions agree with TRBD1. V lost 1 base, J lost 4 bases, and 7 bases stayed unmatched. Germline V CDR1 and CDR2: SEHNR, FQNEAQ (reference sequence). The CDR3 runs 16 residues. The complete variable domain, with remaining parts taken from reference TRBV7-9 and TRBJ1-1, reads DTGVSQNPRHKITKRGQNVTFRCDPISEHNRLYWYRQTLGQGPEFLTYFQNEAQLEKSRLLSDRFSAERPKGSFSTLEIQRTEQGDSAMYLCASSLGTGVRGTEAFFGQGTRLTVV.

This clonotype has a handful of counts. V and J are TRBV29-1 and TRBJ2-1, with D possibly TRBD2 on 5 matching bases. Trimming removed 7 bases from V and 9 bases from J, with 16 bases in between. CDR1 and CDR2 from the germline V gene are SQVTM and ANQGSEA. The CDR3 is 12 amino acids. The CDR3 loop reads CSARDLLAEQFF. The CDR3 bases are TGCAGCGCCCGGGATTTGCTGGCTGAGCAGTTCTTC.

The chain uses TRBV12-3 or TRBV12-4 and TRBJ1-6, with a possible D match to TRBD1 (6 bases). V gave up 7 bases and J gave up 6 bases, with 16 bases separating them. The CDR3 runs 15 residues. Here the CDR3 DNA reads TGTGCCAGCACCTTGACAGGCGGGAGTAATTCACCCCTCCACTTT. It codes for CASTLTGGSNSPLHF.

The rearrangement joins TRBV20-1 to TRBJ2-7; D is uncertain. Per germline, CDR1 DFQATT and CDR2 SNEGSKA (reference sequence). The CDR3 is 12 amino acids. The CDR3 here is CSPTTAHLLQYV. The DNA for the CDR3 is TGCAGCCCCACTACAGCGCATTTACTACAGTACGTC.

This clonotype has a handful of counts. This chain connects TRBV2 to TRBJ2-4; unclear D gene. The CDR3 extends over 12 amino acids. V lost 5 bases and J lost 8, with 10 bases in between. Germline V gene lookup returns CDR1 SNHLY and CDR2 FYNNEI. The CDR3 nucleotides read TGTGCCAGCAGTATAGAAGAGGACATTCAGTACTTC. This sequence encodes CASSIEEDIQYF.

The CDR3 loop is CAIGSSGVEQFF. CDR3 sequence (DNA): TGTGCCATCGGTTCTTCGGGCGTTGAGCAGTTCTTC. This chain connects TRBV10-3 to TRBJ2-1; no definite D call. The CDR3 spans 12 residues. The V and J ends lost 8 bases and 9 bases respectively, with 14 bases between them. Germline assignment: CDR1 ENHRY and CDR2 SYGVKD.